A single sample gave rise to the 27 T cell receptor beta chains below, sequenced in a study of Ad26.COV2.S vaccination and SARS-CoV-2 variants. Profiled with immunoSEQ multiplex PCR; TCRdb holds only in-frame clones, not every one. The repertoire includes about 98,000 clones, 80% of them detected once, and about 18% sits in the top ten. The input for sequencing was peripheral blood, taken after recovery from COVID-19. Receptors were obtained from a human donor who had recovered from COVID-19.

On this clone: Other DNA sequences in the same sample also yield this CDR3. The V gene is TRBV30, the J gene TRBJ2-2, with 9 bases that match TRBD2. This CDR3 region has 16 residues. CDR1 is GTSNPN and CDR2 is SVGIG in the germline V gene (reference sequence). V trimming: 0 bases; J trimming: 1 base; junction bases outside the gene matches: 3. In DNA, the CDR3 is TGTGCCTGGAGTGTATGGCGGGGGGGGAACACCGGGGAGCTGTTTTTT. As protein: CAWSVWRGGNTGELFF. The complete variable domain, with remaining parts taken from reference TRBV30 and TRBJ2-2, reads SQTIHQWPATLVQPVGSPLSLECTVEGTSNPNLYWYRQAAGRGLQLLFYSVGIGQISSEVPQNLSASRPQDRQFILSSKKLLLSDSGFYLCAWSVWRGGNTGELFFGEGSRLTVL.

The chain links TRBV7-9 to TRBJ1-5, with no clear D. The CDR3 sequence is 15 residues long. Per the germline V gene, CDR1 is SEHNR and CDR2 is FQNEAQ (reference sequence). Between the trimmed V and J ends, which lost 1 base and 1 base, there was a span of 8 bases. The CDR3 protein is CASSLDGISNQPQHF. CDR3 sequence (DNA): TGTGCCAGCAGCTTAGACGGAATCAGCAATCAGCCCCAGCATTTT.

This clone appeared a single time. The V gene is TRBV6-5, the J gene TRBJ1-1; possible D gene TRBD1, 6 bases. Trimming pared 6 bases from V and 8 bases from J, leaving 13 bases between. Germline V gene data show CDR1 as MNHEY and CDR2 as SVGAGI. CDR3 length equals 12 residues. CDR3 DNA: TGTGCCAGCAGCCAGGGGTCTCGGGAAGCTTTCTTT. Translating gives CASSQGSREAFF.

This clone was detected once. The chain carries TRBV28 and TRBJ1-1; D is undetermined. Looked up from germline, CDR1 is MDHEN and CDR2 is SYDVKM. V dropped 3 bases and J dropped 2 bases, with 7 bases sitting between them. This CDR3 has 13 amino acids. DNA of the CDR3: TGTGCCAGCAGTTTGCTACATAACACTGAAGCTTTCTTT. Amino acid sequence: CASSLLHNTEAFF. Combining the CDR3 with reference TRBV28 and TRBJ1-1 gives the whole variable domain DVKVTQSSRYLVKRTGEKVFLECVQDMDHENMFWYRQDPGLGLRLIYFSYDVKMKEKGDIPEGYSVSREKKERFSLILESASTNQTSMYLCASSLLHNTEAFFGQGTRLTVV.

Note on this clone: This same CDR3 is encoded by further DNA sequences in the sample. The chain joins TRBV6-5 to TRBJ2-7; 10 bases align to TRBD1. CDR1 is MNHEY and CDR2 is SVGAGI in the germline V gene. J lost 2 bases, V lost 6 bases, and 7 bases had no gene match. CDR3 length: 15 residues. The CDR3 coding sequence is TGTGCCAGCAGCCTCCGGGACAGGGGACCCTACGAGCAGTACTTC. Translated, it gives CASSLRDRGPYEQYF.

The V and J genes are TRBV19 and TRBJ1-6, with D hard to call. Germline V gene sequence: CDR1 LNHDA, CDR2 SQIVND (reference sequence). The germline V and J ends were trimmed by 6 bases and 7 bases, with 10 bases remaining between them. The CDR3 sequence is 13 residues long. The CDR3 sequence is CASRWEVNSPLHF. The CDR3 region has the DNA TGTGCCAGTAGGTGGGAAGTAAATTCACCCCTCCACTTT.

V and J are TRBV7-7 and TRBJ2-2; 9 nucleotides match TRBD1. With 5 bases clipped from V and 5 bases from J, the junction kept 6 bases outside the gene matches. Germline lookup yields CDR1 SSHAT and CDR2 FNYEAQ (reference sequence). This CDR3 region has 15 residues. In nucleotides, the CDR3 is TGTGCCAGCAGCCCACAGGGGGCGGATACCGGGGAGCTGTTTTTT. This codes for CASSPQGADTGELFF.

In the case of this clone: Given the absence of the conserved phenylalanine or tryptophan at the CDR3 end, a read error is likely. The DNA is omitted, as the CDR3 cannot be located on it reliably, and the CDR3 follows TCRdb's listing. The chain carries TRBV28 and TRBJ2-6; the table's D call of TRBD2 was not tested on the DNA. The CDR3 adds up to 10 amino acids, both ends counted. The germline V gene has CDR1 MDHEN and CDR2 SYDVKM. CDR3 amino acids: CASSLSDHPL.

This clone was recorded once. The chain carries TRBV25-1 and TRBJ1-6; D is undetermined. Germline V gene data show CDR1 as MGHDK and CDR2 as SYGVNS. The CDR3 sequence is 14 residues long. Trimming pared 4 bases from V and 0 bases from J, leaving 4 bases between. The CDR3 bases are TGTGCCAGCAGTGTGAGCTCCTATAATTCACCCCTCCACTTT. It is translated as CASSVSSYNSPLHF.

This rearrangement joins TRBV5-1 to TRBJ2-2; 12 nucleotides match TRBD1. The CDR3 length is 17 residues. Trimming at V came to 4 bases and at J to 5 bases, leaving 9 bases not matched to a gene. Germline V gene sequence: CDR1 SGHRS, CDR2 YFSETQ. CDR3 in amino acids: CASSPLGQGAGTGELFF. The DNA of the CDR3 is TGCGCCAGCAGCCCGTTGGGACAGGGGGCTGGGACCGGGGAGCTGTTTTTT.

This chain connects TRBV4-2 to TRBJ2-3; TRBD2 agrees at 7 bases. The CDR3 is 18 amino acids. Germline trimming cut 0 bases from V and 2 bases from J; bases unmatched to any gene: 11. Germline V lookup: CDR1 LGHNA, CDR2 YNFKEQ. The CDR3 is CASSQEPPRAGDTDTQYF. The CDR3 nucleotides are TGTGCCAGCAGCCAAGAACCCCCCCGGGCGGGGGACACAGATACGCAGTATTTT.

This clone was recorded once. The V call is TRBV29-1, the J call TRBJ2-7, with D possibly being TRBD2 (5 bases). Trimming pared 6 bases from V and 3 bases from J, leaving 9 bases between. CDR1 SQVTM and CDR2 ANQGSEA come from the germline V gene. The CDR3 is 11 residues long. The DNA of the CDR3 is TGCAGCGTGGGGAGCTTCTACGAGCAGTACTTC. Protein sequence: CSVGSFYEQYF.

The rearrangement links TRBV6-5 to TRBJ2-3; no clear D gene. V lost 8 bases to trimming and J lost 2 bases, with 5 bases between them. In germline, CDR1 is MNHEY, CDR2 SVGAGI. This CDR3 contains 11 residues. In DNA form, the CDR3 reads TGTGCCAGCGCTAACACAGATACGCAGTATTTT. Translating it yields CASANTDTQYF.

This clone was observed a handful of times. The chain employs TRBV5-4 and TRBJ2-6; the match to TRBD1 covers 7 bases. With 3 bases clipped from V and 2 bases from J, the junction kept 8 bases outside the gene matches. The germline gives CDR1 SGHNT, CDR2 YYREEE (reference sequence). This CDR3 has 17 residues. The CDR3 is CASSSGQVRTGANVLTF. The CDR3 nucleotides are TGTGCCAGCAGCTCTGGACAGGTTAGAACTGGGGCCAACGTCCTGACTTTC.

V gene TRBV29-1 combines with J gene TRBJ2-3; 7 bases are shared with TRBD1. With V trimmed by 6 bases and J by 2 bases, 5 bases remained unmatched. This CDR3 is built from 13 residues. Germline CDR1 reads SQVTM; CDR2 reads ANQGSEA. CDR3 nucleotide sequence: TGCAGCGTCCGACAGGGATTCACAGATACGCAGTATTTT. It translates to CSVRQGFTDTQYF.

V is TRBV6-6 and J is TRBJ1-4, with a weak D call TRBD1 (5 bases). Trimming took off 4 bases at V and 3 bases at J, with 12 bases between the two ends. The CDR3 totals 15 residues. Germline CDR1 MNHNY, CDR2 SVGAGI (reference sequence). CDR3 sequence: CASSFAGGANEKLFF. The CDR3 DNA reads as TGTGCCAGCAGTTTTGCGGGAGGGGCTAATGAAAAACTGTTTTTT.

The gene calls are TRBV18 and TRBJ1-1; 8 bases agree with TRBD1. CDR1 KGHSH and CDR2 LQKENI come from the germline V gene. V shed 4 bases, J shed 3 bases, and the junction held 16 bases outside the gene matches. The CDR3 covers 18 residues. Here the CDR3 reads CASSRLRTGQGGYTEAFF. The CDR3 bases are TGTGCCAGCTCACGATTACGGACTGGACAGGGAGGGTACACTGAAGCTTTCTTT.

This clone showed up just a few times. A junction end diverges from the germline sequence, so it may reflect a read error. The chain joins TRBV4-2 to TRBJ1-4, with 8 nucleotides matching TRBD1. CDR1 is LGHNA and CDR2 is YNFKEQ in the germline V gene. CDR3 size: 15 residues. This CDR3 is CASSEPGQENEELFF. The CDR3 nucleotides are TGTGCCAGCAGCGAACCGGGACAGGAGAATGAAGAACTGTTTTTT.

The rearrangement joins TRBV5-6 to TRBJ1-2, with a possible D match to TRBD1 (5 bases). Germline V lookup: CDR1 SGHDT, CDR2 YYEEEE. Trimming cost V 0 bases and J 4 bases, with 22 bases left between them. The CDR3 spans 18 residues. The CDR3 loop reads CASSLDYWGSRELYGYTF. In DNA form, the CDR3 reads TGTGCCAGCAGCTTGGATTATTGGGGGTCCAGGGAACTCTATGGCTACACCTTC.

In DNA, the CDR3 is TGTGCCAGCAGCTTGCACAGGGGTAATGAAAAACTGTTTTTT. Protein: CASSLHRGNEKLFF. V gene TRBV7-9 combines with J gene TRBJ1-4; 7 bases are a match to TRBD1. Germline V gives CDR1 SEHNR, CDR2 FQNEAQ (reference sequence). This CDR3 region has 14 residues. V lost 3 bases and J lost 4; bases outside the gene matches: 2.

V gene TRBV5-1 combines with J gene TRBJ2-7, with D uncertain. Trimming took 2 bases from V and 3 from J, leaving 15 bases between them. From germline, CDR1 is SGHRS and CDR2 YFSETQ. The CDR3 has 15 residues. The CDR3 region has the DNA TGCGCCAGCAGCTTCTCGGTAGGGAATAACTACGAGCAGTACTTC. Translating it yields CASSFSVGNNYEQYF.

V usage is TRBV29-1 and J usage is TRBJ2-7; 12 bases agree with TRBD1. Germline lookup yields CDR1 SQVTM and CDR2 ANQGSEA. Losses at the gene ends were 3 bases for V and 5 bases for J; bases not matched to a gene: 11. The CDR3 is 16 amino acids. The CDR3 sequence: CSVDLRSGTGGHEQYF. The CDR3 region has the DNA TGCAGCGTTGACCTAAGGAGTGGGACAGGGGGCCACGAGCAGTACTTC.

J is TRBJ2-2 and V is TRBV7-9; D unclear. The germline V and J ends were trimmed by 4 bases and 2 bases, with 11 bases remaining between them. Germline loops: CDR1 SEHNR, CDR2 FQNEAQ (reference sequence). CDR3 length: 15 residues. CDR3 region: CASSSQSFNTGELFF. The CDR3 DNA reads as TGTGCCAGCAGCTCACAGAGTTTTAACACCGGGGAGCTGTTTTTT.

The chain employs TRBV4-3 and TRBJ2-2; D call uncertain. This CDR3 is 15 amino acids long. Germline loops: CDR1 LGHNA, CDR2 YSLEER. The V gene lost 0 bases and the J gene lost 6 bases, with 11 bases spanning the gap. This CDR3 is CASSQDTAGAGELFF. CDR3 coding DNA: TGCGCCAGCAGCCAAGATACGGCAGGCGCCGGGGAGCTGTTTTTT.

This chain links TRBV30 with TRBJ1-2; D perhaps matches TRBD1 (6 bases). CDR1 GTSNPN and CDR2 SVGIG come from the germline V gene (reference sequence). Between the trimmed V and J ends, which lost 0 bases and 4 bases, there was a span of 15 bases. CDR3 length: 15 amino acids. CDR3 nucleotides: TGTGCCTGGAGTGTACGTGGGGGCCTCCCCTATGGCTACACCTTC. Translation: CAWSVRGGLPYGYTF.

The V gene is TRBV5-1, the J gene TRBJ1-1; 10 positions match TRBD1. CDR1 and CDR2 from the germline V gene are SGHRS and YFSETQ. The CDR3 loop spans 15 amino acids. V lost 0 bases, J lost 10 bases, and 9 bases stayed unmatched. The CDR3 DNA sequence: TGCGCCAGCAGCTTGGGAGCCGGGACAGGGGTTTTAGCTTTCTTT. Residues: CASSLGAGTGVLAFF.

The chain uses TRBV7-6 and TRBJ2-3; D is perhaps TRBD1 or TRBD2 (6 bases each). V was pared by 1 base and J by 3 bases, with 14 bases between. Germline CDR1 reads SGHVS; CDR2 reads FNYEAQ. CDR3 length: 16 residues. CDR3 residues: CASSLVTTGRTDTQYF. CDR3 DNA: TGTGCCAGCAGCTTAGTTACTACAGGGAGGACAGATACGCAGTATTTT.